The entry below describes one T cell receptor (beta chain). As yet, its antigen is unknown. This specimen belongs to a study of PD-1 blockade in classical Hodgkin lymphoma. Study-wide results and caveats: By C4D1, CD4+ diversity increased significantly, especially in complete responders.

The CDR3 contains 9 residues. Trimming stripped 6 bases from V and 14 bases from J, with 8 bases between. Each patient relapsed following autologous stem cell transplantation, and prior brentuximab vedotin exposure differed. Patients' outcomes at their best amounted to complete response, partial response or progressive disease. Using immunoSEQ multiplex PCR, the repertoire was profiled, and TCRdb retains in-frame clones only, with some absent. The sample holds about 11,000 clones; 60% to 80% are singletons and the top ten take about 10%. The clonotype originates from a human donor with classical Hodgkin lymphoma. The chain joins TRBV6-7 to TRBJ2-1; D is unresolved. TRBV6-7 is an ORF for which the function is uncertain. The source material was peripheral blood mononuclear cells (PBMCs), sampled at baseline. Here the CDR3 DNA reads TGTGCCAGCAGGGGCTTGAAGTTCTTC. This gives the protein CASRGLKFF.